This T cell receptor (beta chain) was found in a study of shared clonotypes between healthy human individuals. General observations from the study: Rarefaction gave evidence that sorted-subset sequencing remained incomplete despite large depth. Generally, naive subsets came out with larger estimated richness than memory subsets.

A note on this clone: Its antigen remains unknown.

CD45RO negativity and positive selection for CCR7 defined naive CD8 cells, a population that excluded terminally differentiated effector memory CD45RA+ cells. The method was immunoSEQ multiplex PCR; TCRdb's version includes in-frame clones alone and lacks a portion of them. Among over 2,000,000 clones listed, just under 95% were seen once. This TCR was recovered from a man younger than 30 in good health. Some clones in this sample may be carry-over from other donors' samples. Sequences were obtained from naive CD8+ T cells from PBMCs.

In DNA form, the CDR3 reads TGTGCCAGCAGCCAAACACTCGGACAGGGGAGGCATGGCTACACCTTC. Translating gives CASSQTLGQGRHGYTF. The V and J genes are TRBV14 and TRBJ1-2, with 9 positions matching TRBD1. The junction had 10 bases not matched to a gene; V was cut back by 2 bases and J by 6 bases. The CDR3 sequence is 16 residues long. Per germline, CDR1 SGHDN and CDR2 FVKESK.